The 18 T cell receptor beta chains in this list originate from one sample, sequenced in a study of T cell repertoires in cytomegalovirus infection. These TCRs' antigens remain unknown. Using its own MiXCR run on the reads, TCRdb lists one record per CDR3 protein. The table has 95,000 to 150,000 distinct CDR3 sequences, 25% to 35% seen once. Sequencing was performed on CD8+ T cells from cultured PBMCs, taken from culture after CMV antigen stimulation. Source of these receptors: a human donor in good health (CMV status not recorded). Some clones in this sample may be carry-over from other donors' samples.

The rearrangement joins TRBV7-6 to TRBJ1-2; no firm D call. The CDR3 covers 15 residues. The V gene lost 10 bases and the J gene lost 0 bases, with 18 bases spanning the gap. The germline gives CDR1 SGHVS, CDR2 FNYEAQ. CDR3 in DNA: TGTGCCACTCCGCCTCTTGGGCCGGCTAACTATGGCTACACCTTC. Protein: CATPPLGPANYGYTF.

The chain recombines TRBV7-8 with TRBJ2-1; tentatively, D is TRBD1 (5 bases). The CDR3 has 13 residues. The V end was cut by 3 bases, the J end by 6 bases, with 9 bases between. CDR1 is SGHVS and CDR2 is FQNEAQ in the germline V gene. The CDR3 sequence: CASSFTGGNEQFF. The CDR3 coding sequence is TGTGCCAGCAGCTTCACAGGCGGCAATGAGCAGTTCTTC.

This clonotype was counted a single time. The chain employs TRBV12-5 and TRBJ1-1; D is possibly TRBD1 (5 bases). The CDR3 extends over 18 amino acids. V lost 4 bases and J lost 0, with 21 bases in between. Germline assignment: CDR1 LGHNT and CDR2 FRNRAP. CDR3 in DNA: TGTGCTAGTGGTTGGAACCACAGGCAATCCATAATGAACACTGAAGCTTTCTTT. Amino acids: CASGWNHRQSIMNTEAFF. Variable domain in full (rest from reference TRBV12-5 and TRBJ1-1): DARVTQTPRHKVTEMGQEVTMRCQPILGHNTVFWYRQTMMQGLELLAYFRNRAPLDDSGMPKDRFSAEMPDATLATLKIQPSEPRDSAVYFCASGWNHRQSIMNTEAFFGQGTRLTVV.

This clonotype was observed many times. The chain has TRBV7-2 and TRBJ2-1; D uncertain. This CDR3 comprises 15 residues. The germline gives CDR1 SGHTA, CDR2 FQGNSA. V dropped 0 bases and J dropped 0 bases, with 6 bases sitting between them. The DNA of the CDR3 is TGTGCCAGCAGCTTAGCCGGCACCTCCTACAATGAGCAGTTCTTC. Encoded protein: CASSLAGTSYNEQFF.

J is TRBJ1-6 and V is TRBV20-1; D is ambiguous. V gave up 0 bases and J gave up 7 bases, with 13 bases separating them. Germline V CDR1 and CDR2: DFQATT, SNEGSKA (reference sequence). The CDR3 contains 15 residues. The CDR3 DNA reads as TGCAGTGCTAGAGATCGAACAGCCGCCAATTCACCCCTCCACTTT. This encodes CSARDRTAANSPLHF.

This clonotype was observed a few times. The rearrangement joins TRBV12-3 or TRBV12-4 to TRBJ2-7, with D perhaps TRBD1 (6 bases). Trimming took 3 bases from V and 3 from J, leaving 15 bases between them. CDR3 size: 15 residues. The CDR3 loop is CASSLGGGANYEQYF. The CDR3, as DNA: TGTGCCAGCAGTTTGGGTGGGGGCGCTAACTACGAGCAGTACTTC.

The genes are TRBV7-9 and TRBJ1-1; D unclear. V lost 6 bases and J 5 bases, leaving 19 bases between the germline ends. Germline CDR1 reads SEHNR; CDR2 reads FQNEAQ (reference sequence). The CDR3 has 15 amino acids. This CDR3 reads CASSRPGWEETEAFF. CDR3 in DNA: TGTGCCAGCAGTCGGCCGGGTTGGGAAGAGACTGAAGCTTTCTTT.

Ten or more counts support this clonotype. The chain recombines TRBV28 with TRBJ1-5; 9 bases map to TRBD1. The ends lost 6 bases at V and 4 bases at J; junction bases unmatched: 13. Germline V gene lookup returns CDR1 MDHEN and CDR2 SYDVKM. CDR3 size: 17 residues. In DNA form, the CDR3 reads TGTGCCAGCAGCTACTACCGGGACAGGGCAACGAATCAGCCCCAGCATTTT. This translates into CASSYYRDRATNQPQHF.

This rearrangement joins TRBV4-2 to TRBJ1-4; TRBD1 aligns across 7 bases. Germline CDR1 is LGHNA and CDR2 is YNFKEQ. The V gene end was trimmed by 1 base and the J gene end by 8 bases; junction bases not matched to a gene: 1. This CDR3 is built from 13 residues. As DNA, the CDR3 is TGTGCCAGCAGCCAAGGGACAGGAGAAAAACTGTTTTTT. Translating it yields CASSQGTGEKLFF.

The V and J genes are TRBV19 and TRBJ1-1; a possible D gene is TRBD1 (5 bases). The germline V gene has CDR1 LNHDA and CDR2 SQIVND (reference sequence). This CDR3 is built from 14 residues. The V and J ends lost 3 bases and 1 base respectively, with 9 bases between them. The CDR3 region has the DNA TGTGCCAGTAGTATTTACAGGAAGAACACTGAAGCTTTCTTT. Amino acids: CASSIYRKNTEAFF. Full variable domain (rest looked up from reference TRBV19 and TRBJ1-1): DGGITQSPKYLFRKEGQNVTLSCEQNLNHDAMYWYRQDPGQGLRLIYYSQIVNDFQKGDIAEGYSVSREKKESFPLTVTSAQKNPTAFYLCASSIYRKNTEAFFGQGTRLTVV.

The chain couples TRBV19 to TRBJ2-1; D is possibly TRBD2 (6 bases). The V gene lost 3 bases and the J gene lost 9 bases, with 12 bases spanning the gap. CDR3 length: 13 amino acids. Germline CDR1 is LNHDA and CDR2 is SQIVND (reference sequence). The CDR3 sequence: CASSILAPGEQFF. The CDR3 region has the DNA TGTGCCAGTAGTATTCTAGCGCCCGGTGAGCAGTTCTTC.

The J gene is TRBJ2-7, the V gene TRBV11-2, with 8 bases lining up with TRBD1. Per germline, CDR1 SGHAT and CDR2 FQNNGV. Losses at the gene ends were 3 bases for V and 2 bases for J; bases not matched to a gene: 9. The CDR3 totals 16 residues. In DNA, the CDR3 is TGTGCCAGCAGCTTTCCCTTTGGGACAGGCACCTACGAGCAGTACTTC. This codes for CASSFPFGTGTYEQYF.

The J gene is TRBJ2-5, the V gene TRBV7-9; TRBD1 matches at 9 bases. The CDR3 is 16 residues long. The J segment lost 4 bases and the V segment lost 3 bases, leaving 9 bases of the junction unmatched. The germline CDR1 and CDR2 sequences are SEHNR and FQNEAQ (reference sequence). CDR3 region: CASSLEDRGLRETQYF. In DNA form, the CDR3 reads TGTGCCAGCAGCTTGGAGGACAGGGGATTGCGAGAGACCCAGTACTTC.

This clonotype was seen ten or more times. The chain joins TRBV7-3 to TRBJ2-3, with D unclear. The V gene's germline CDR1 is SGHTA and CDR2 FQGTGA. The CDR3 extends over 15 amino acids. Between the trimmed V and J ends, which lost 4 bases and 2 bases, there was a span of 13 bases. The CDR3, as DNA: TGTGCCAGCAGCTCCCTCGGCGCCGACACAGATACGCAGTATTTT. This encodes CASSSLGADTDTQYF.

The rearrangement joins TRBV13 to TRBJ1-4, with unresolved D. Germline V gives CDR1 PRHDT, CDR2 FYEKMQ (reference sequence). This CDR3 has 13 residues. Trimming pared 7 bases from V and 4 bases from J, leaving 10 bases between. The CDR3 loop reads CASNKRSNEKLFF. The CDR3 nucleotides are TGTGCCAGCAACAAGCGGAGTAATGAAAAACTGTTTTTT.

The chain combines TRBV7-4 with TRBJ2-7, with 7 bases fitting TRBD1. The CDR3 sequence is 14 residues long. J gave up 3 bases and V 5 bases, and 7 bases lay outside the gene matches. The germline V gene has CDR1 SGHVT and CDR2 SQSDAQ. The CDR3 region has the DNA TGTGCCAGCAGCCAAACCGGACAGGTCTACGAGCAGTACTTC. Translation: CASSQTGQVYEQYF.

This clonotype occurred a few times. This chain connects TRBV6-6 to TRBJ1-2, with TRBD1 matching over 7 bases. The CDR3 spans 15 residues. The J segment lost 4 bases and the V segment lost 0 bases, leaving 5 bases of the junction unmatched. The germline V gene encodes CDR1 MNHNY and CDR2 SVGAGI (reference sequence). The CDR3 nucleotides are TGTGCCAGCAGTTACTCGGACAGGCGATCCTATGGCTACACCTTC. It yields the protein CASSYSDRRSYGYTF.

This clonotype was seen a handful of times. The V call is TRBV12-3 or TRBV12-4, the J call TRBJ1-5; 9 bases map to TRBD1. Losses at the gene ends were 1 base for V and 7 bases for J; bases not matched to a gene: 11. CDR3 length: 17 amino acids. Written as DNA, the CDR3 is TGTGCCAGCAGTTTAGGGACAGGGGCTACTAGCGGACAGCCCCAGCATTTT. Protein sequence: CASSLGTGATSGQPQHF.